The text below deals with one TCR beta chain. This record belongs to a study of PD-L1 blockade in urothelial cancer. Turning to the study itself: Blood drawn 3 weeks (second dose) and 6 weeks after treatment start was analyzed.

This CDR3 region has 12 residues. The germline V gene has CDR1 MDHEN and CDR2 SYDVKM. Unmatched junction bases numbered 1, after V lost 7 bases and J lost 1 base. Patient disease was locally advanced or metastatic urothelial carcinoma. TCRdb's copy holds only in-frame clones and misses some; the assay was immunoSEQ multiplex PCR. The sample records more than 40,000 clones, approximately 86% being singletons. This TCR came from a man in his sixties with urothelial cancer. The V and J genes are TRBV28 and TRBJ2-7, with 7 bases matching TRBD1. The material was PBMCs, obtained around atezolizumab (anti-PD-L1) treatment. Written as DNA, the CDR3 is TGTGCCAGCACGACAGGGTCCTACGAGCAGTACTTC. This gives the protein CASTTGSYEQYF.